The rows below give T cell receptor beta chains drawn from one sample of a study of identical twins. A single record per CDR3 protein comes from TCRdb applying MiXCR to the 5' RACE reads. This table holds around 240,000 distinct CDR3 sequences, roughly 10% found once. Material for sequencing was memory T cells sorted from blood. All receptors derive from a middle-aged man in good health. Each CDR3 is given with its conserved first and last residue. D genes are given only for firm matches. Not all rows give a size; the values are once, few, many and, for expanded clones, a class.

J: TRBJ2-2
size: many
D: TRBD1
V: TRBV5-6
length: 16
CDR3: CASRNIQGGNTGELFF
DNA: TGTGCCAGCAGGAACATACAGGGGGGGAACACCGGGGAGCTGTTTTTT

J: TRBJ2-2
size: NA
D: NA
V: TRBV3-1
length: 12
CDR3: CASSQEGISVFF
DNA: TGTGCCAGCAGCCAAGAAGGCATCTCGGTGTTTTTT

J: TRBJ2-2
size: many
D: NA
V: TRBV10-3
length: 14
CDR3: CAVKRVGNTGELFF
DNA: TGTGCCGTAAAGAGGGTAGGGAACACCGGGGAGCTGTTTTTT

J: TRBJ2-5
size: NA
D: TRBD2
V: TRBV7-2
length: 21
CDR3: CASSLGLLRTSGRAGRETQYF
DNA: TGTGCCAGCAGCTTGGGGTTACTGCGGACTAGCGGGAGGGCCGGTCGAGAGACCCAGTACTTC

J: TRBJ1-1
size: many
D: NA
V: TRBV25-1
length: 15
CDR3: CASSELDSVNTEAFF
DNA: TGTGCCAGCAGTGAATTGGACAGTGTGAACACTGAAGCTTTCTTT

J: TRBJ1-1
size: many
D: TRBD1
V: TRBV20-1
length: 14
CDR3: CSAFRTGLGTEAFF
DNA: TGCAGTGCTTTTCGGACAGGGTTGGGGACTGAAGCTTTCTTT

J: TRBJ1-5
size: few
D: NA
V: TRBV12-3/TRBV12-4
length: 18
CDR3: CASSPRDSLLISNQPQHF
DNA: TGTGCCAGCAGCCCACGGGATTCTCTTCTTATTAGCAATCAGCCCCAGCATTTT

J: TRBJ1-3
size: many
D: TRBD1
V: TRBV2
length: 15
CDR3: CASRLDRGNGNTIYF
DNA: TGTGCCAGCAGACTCGACAGGGGGAATGGAAACACCATATATTTT

J: TRBJ2-6
size: NA
D: NA
V: TRBV7-9
length: 17
CDR3: CASSLWGAPSGANVLTF
DNA: TGTGCCAGCAGCTTATGGGGGGCACCCTCTGGGGCCAACGTCCTGACTTTC

J: TRBJ2-4
size: many
D: TRBD2
V: TRBV4-2
length: 16
CDR3: CASAEASGTRKNIQYF
DNA: TGTGCCAGCGCGGAAGCCTCCGGGACTAGGAAAAACATTCAGTACTTC

J: TRBJ2-5
size: NA
D: NA
V: TRBV6-6
length: 12
CDR3: CASGERQETQYF
DNA: TGTGCCAGCGGGGAACGGCAAGAGACCCAGTACTTC

J: TRBJ1-3
size: few
D: TRBD1
V: TRBV10-3
length: 16
CDR3: CAISDLGQGSRNTIYF
DNA: TGTGCCATCAGCGACTTGGGACAGGGGAGTAGAAACACCATATATTTT

J: TRBJ2-5
size: few
D: TRBD1
V: TRBV7-8
length: 14
CDR3: CASSSRQGQETQYF
DNA: TGTGCCAGCAGCTCCCGACAGGGCCAAGAGACCCAGTACTTC

J: TRBJ1-5
size: many
D: TRBD1
V: TRBV6-2/TRBV6-3
length: 20
CDR3: CASSYSAPGTASYSNQPQHF
DNA: TGTGCCAGCAGTTACTCGGCGCCCGGGACAGCTTCTTATAGCAATCAGCCCCAGCATTTT

J: TRBJ2-5
size: many
D: TRBD1
V: TRBV4-2
length: 15
CDR3: CASSQGTAVEETQYF
DNA: TGTGCCAGCAGCCAGGGGACAGCAGTCGAAGAGACCCAGTACTTC

J: TRBJ1-6
size: many
D: TRBD1
V: TRBV27
length: 15
CDR3: CASAAGTVNNSPLHF
DNA: TGTGCCAGCGCTGCGGGGACAGTGAATAATTCACCCCTCCACTTT

J: TRBJ2-7
size: many
D: TRBD2
V: TRBV4-1
length: 15
CDR3: CASSSPGLAGVEQYF
DNA: TGCGCCAGCAGCTCACCGGGACTAGCGGGAGTCGAGCAGTACTTC

J: TRBJ2-1
size: many
D: NA
V: TRBV5-6
length: 12
CDR3: CASSLARGEQFF
DNA: TGTGCCAGCAGCTTGGCGAGGGGTGAGCAGTTCTTC

J: TRBJ2-5
size: NA
D: TRBD1
V: TRBV7-2
length: 15
CDR3: CASSRTGTGSATQYF
DNA: TGTGCCAGCAGCCGTACCGGGACAGGGAGTGCTACCCAGTACTTC

J: TRBJ1-5
size: many
D: NA
V: TRBV10-2
length: 14
CDR3: CASRKQASNQPQHF
DNA: TGCGCCAGCAGGAAACAGGCTAGCAATCAGCCCCAGCATTTT

J: TRBJ2-7
size: many
D: NA
V: TRBV7-2
length: 14
CDR3: CASSLDRTLYEQYF
DNA: TGTGCCAGCAGCTTAGATCGCACCCTCTACGAGCAGTACTTC

J: TRBJ2-7
size: NA
D: NA
V: TRBV5-5
length: 13
CDR3: CASSLWTAYEQYF
DNA: TGTGCCAGCAGCTTGTGGACAGCCTACGAGCAGTACTTC

J: TRBJ1-5
size: many
D: NA
V: TRBV28
length: 16
CDR3: CASSFLQGFSNQPQHF
DNA: TGTGCCAGCAGTTTCCTACAGGGTTTTAGCAATCAGCCCCAGCATTTT

J: TRBJ2-5
size: few
D: NA
V: TRBV20-1
length: 12
CDR3: CSAKRGLETQYF
DNA: TGCAGTGCGAAAAGAGGGTTAGAGACCCAGTACTTC

J: TRBJ2-7
size: few
D: TRBD2
V: TRBV7-2
length: 16
CDR3: CASSPTASGVAYEQYF
DNA: TGTGCCAGCAGCCCCACTGCTAGCGGGGTCGCCTACGAGCAGTACTTC

J: TRBJ2-5
size: few
D: NA
V: TRBV5-1
length: 12
CDR3: CASSWNKETQYF
DNA: TGCGCCAGCAGCTGGAATAAAGAGACCCAGTACTTC

J: TRBJ1-5
size: few
D: NA
V: TRBV2
length: 15
CDR3: CASSEVLETGQPQHF
DNA: TGTGCCAGCAGTGAAGTTCTGGAGACCGGGCAGCCCCAGCATTTT

J: TRBJ2-5
size: many
D: TRBD2
V: TRBV2
length: 14
CDR3: CASRGSGRAETQYF
DNA: TGTGCCAGCAGGGGTAGCGGGAGGGCGGAGACCCAGTACTTC

J: TRBJ2-7
size: NA
D: TRBD1
V: TRBV5-1
length: 14
CDR3: CASSLQDRVNEQYF
DNA: TGCGCCAGCAGCCTACAGGACAGGGTGAACGAGCAGTACTTC

J: TRBJ2-7
size: NA
D: TRBD2
V: TRBV3-1
length: 14
CDR3: CASSQTSGALEQYF
DNA: TGTGCCAGCAGCCAGACTAGCGGGGCCCTCGAGCAGTACTTC

J: TRBJ1-5
size: few
D: NA
V: TRBV20-1
length: 16
CDR3: CSARRPGRSGNQPQHF
DNA: TGCAGTGCTAGAAGGCCAGGGCGGAGCGGCAATCAGCCCCAGCATTTT

J: TRBJ2-1
size: many
D: NA
V: TRBV12-3/TRBV12-4
length: 11
CDR3: CASSLRDFGVF
DNA: TGTGCCAGCAGTCTAAGGGACTTTGGGGTTTTC

J: TRBJ2-3
size: many
D: NA
V: TRBV4-1
length: 15
CDR3: CASSQGPGPSGTQYF
DNA: TGCGCCAGCAGCCAAGGTCCCGGACCTAGTGGGACGCAGTATTTT

J: TRBJ2-3
size: many
D: NA
V: TRBV5-1
length: 13
CDR3: CASSDSSTDTQYF
DNA: TGCGCCAGCAGCGACTCTAGCACAGATACGCAGTATTTT

J: TRBJ2-7
size: many
D: NA
V: TRBV14
length: 14
CDR3: CASSQGRRRYEQYF
DNA: TGTGCCAGCAGCCAAGGGAGGAGGAGATACGAGCAGTACTTC

J: TRBJ2-7
size: few
D: TRBD1
V: TRBV6-1
length: 17
CDR3: CASSEVGGQGSVYEQYF
DNA: TGTGCCAGCAGTGAAGTGGGAGGACAGGGGTCGGTGTACGAGCAGTACTTC

J: TRBJ2-1
size: many
D: TRBD2
V: TRBV5-1
length: 20
CDR3: CASSLPTTRLAGNSYNEQFF
DNA: TGCGCCAGCAGCCTCCCAACAACGAGACTAGCGGGGAACTCCTACAATGAGCAGTTCTTC